Below are 18 T cell receptor beta chains sequenced from a single sample in a study of T cell responses to AZD1222 COVID-19 vaccine. Libraries were prepared by immunoSEQ multiplex PCR; TCRdb keeps only in-frame clonotypes and omits some of them. The sample's table shows about 140,000 clones. The sample consisted of peripheral blood. The receptor source for this set is an adult in good health.

This rearrangement joins TRBV6-5 to TRBJ1-6; TRBD1 agrees at 8 bases. J gave up 8 bases and V 7 bases, and 4 bases lay outside the gene matches. The CDR3 spans 13 residues. CDR1 and CDR2 from the germline V gene are MNHEY and SVGAGI. DNA for the CDR3: TGTGCCAGCACGGGACAGGATCATTCACCCCTCCACTTT. It codes for CASTGQDHSPLHF.

The rearrangement joins TRBV30 to TRBJ1-4, with TRBD1 matching over 7 bases. The V segment lost 3 bases and the J segment 7 bases; nucleotides outside the gene matches: 8. This CDR3 has 14 residues. In germline, CDR1 is GTSNPN, CDR2 SVGIG (reference sequence). Here the CDR3 DNA reads TGTGCCTGGAGGCCGGGACAGTGGGGTGAAAAACTGTTTTTT. Protein product: CAWRPGQWGEKLFF.

The chain carries TRBV7-9 and TRBJ2-1; 10 nucleotides line up with TRBD2. The CDR3 runs 17 residues. Germline CDR1 and CDR2: SEHNR and FQNEAQ (reference sequence). V lost 2 bases to trimming and J lost 7 bases; unmatched junction nucleotides: 11. The CDR3 sequence is CASSLRSGGARENEQFF. The CDR3 nucleotides are TGTGCCAGCAGCTTACGAAGCGGGGGGGCCAGGGAGAATGAGCAGTTCTTC.

J is TRBJ1-1 and V is TRBV19; tentatively, D is TRBD1 (6 bases). CDR1 is LNHDA and CDR2 is SQIVND in the germline V gene (reference sequence). V was cut by 6 bases and J by 1 base, with 18 bases left in between. The CDR3 spans 16 residues. The CDR3, as DNA: TGTGCCAGTAGATTATCAGGGGTGATCCAGAACACTGAAGCTTTCTTT. Its protein product is CASRLSGVIQNTEAFF.

The genes are TRBV6-5 and TRBJ1-1; D call uncertain. Germline V gives CDR1 MNHEY, CDR2 SVGAGI. CDR3 size: 15 residues. V lost 2 bases and J lost 5, with 15 bases in between. The CDR3 DNA sequence: TGTGCCAGCAGTTACGATCTAGGGCTGGGGACTGAAGCTTTCTTT. Protein sequence: CASSYDLGLGTEAFF.

CDR3 in DNA: TGTGCCAGCAGCCAATGGTCAGATACGCAGTATTTT. As protein: CASSQWSDTQYF. The chain is built from TRBV16 and TRBJ2-3; the D is unclear. This CDR3 comprises 12 residues. CDR1 is KGHSY, CDR2 FQNENV, per germline. The ends were cut back, 1 base at V and 4 bases at J, with 3 bases in the middle.

The V gene is TRBV28, the J gene TRBJ1-3; perhaps TRBD1 as D (6 bases). The V gene lost 7 bases and the J gene lost 0 bases, with 10 bases spanning the gap. CDR1 is MDHEN and CDR2 is SYDVKM in the germline V gene. The CDR3 length is 14 residues. The DNA for the CDR3 is TGTGCCAGCACTAGGGACATCTCTGGAAACACCATATATTTT. Its protein is CASTRDISGNTIYF.

The chain carries TRBV28 and TRBJ1-3; a weak D match, TRBD1 (6 bases). From germline, CDR1 is MDHEN and CDR2 SYDVKM. The V gene lost 2 bases and the J gene lost 7 bases, with 15 bases spanning the gap. The CDR3 spans 15 residues. CDR3 residues: CASSLATGPPNTIYF. CDR3 sequence (DNA): TGTGCCAGCAGTTTAGCAACAGGGCCCCCCAACACCATATATTTT.

The rearrangement joins TRBV6-2 or TRBV6-3 to TRBJ1-1; 7 bases line up with TRBD1. V shed 5 bases and J 3 bases; nucleotides not matched to a gene: 3. The CDR3 loop spans 13 amino acids. Germline loops: CDR1 MNHEY, CDR2 SVGEGT. The CDR3 region is CASSHDRDTEAFF. CDR3 nucleotide sequence: TGTGCCAGCAGTCACGACAGGGACACTGAAGCTTTCTTT.

This rearrangement joins TRBV7-6 to TRBJ2-1; the match to TRBD1 covers 7 bases. Trimming took 5 bases from V and 8 from J; bases not matched to a gene: 12. Germline CDR1 SGHVS, CDR2 FNYEAQ. The CDR3 totals 15 residues. In DNA, the CDR3 is TGTGCCAGCAGCCATGACAGGGTCCGAATCGATGAGCAGTTCTTC. Translation: CASSHDRVRIDEQFF.

The CDR3 nucleotides read TGCGCCAGCAGCGACTCCGGGACAGGGGATACCCAAGAGACCCAGTACTTC. It codes for CASSDSGTGDTQETQYF. This chain uses TRBV10-1 with TRBJ2-5; TRBD1 agrees at 10 bases. The CDR3 contains 17 residues. The V gene's germline CDR1 is WNHNN and CDR2 SYGVQD (reference sequence). Germline trimming cut 6 bases from V and 1 base from J; bases unmatched to any gene: 11.

The CDR3 region is CASSLWSGEGNQPQHF. Written as DNA, the CDR3 is TGCGCCAGCAGCCTCTGGAGCGGGGAGGGCAATCAGCCCCAGCATTTT. The gene calls are TRBV4-1 and TRBJ1-5; D is uncertain. Looked up from germline, CDR1 is MGHRA and CDR2 is YSYEKL. V lost 4 bases to trimming and J lost 2 bases, with 15 bases between them. This CDR3 has 16 residues.

The rearrangement joins TRBV19 to TRBJ1-5; no clear D gene. CDR3 length: 14 residues. Trimming left V 6 bases short and J 2 bases short, with 11 bases between. Germline loops: CDR1 LNHDA, CDR2 SQIVND (reference sequence). In nucleotides, the CDR3 is TGTGCCAGTAGAAGGGCCTCGGGCAATCAGCCCCAGCATTTT. Translating gives CASRRASGNQPQHF.

This chain uses TRBV30 with TRBJ1-4; the D is unclear. CDR3 length: 13 amino acids. Germline CDR1 and CDR2: GTSNPN and SVGIG (reference sequence). The V and J ends lost 6 bases and 2 bases respectively, with 10 bases between them. Here the CDR3 reads CACPSMTNEKLFF. CDR3 DNA sequence: TGTGCCTGCCCGAGTATGACTAATGAAAAACTGTTTTTT.

The chain employs TRBV3-1 (or the pseudogene TRBV3-2) and TRBJ1-3, with TRBD1 matching over 10 bases. V dropped 4 bases and J dropped 7; count of bases not matched to a gene: 10. The germline V gene has CDR1 LGHDT and CDR2 YNNKEL (reference sequence). This CDR3 contains 16 residues. The CDR3 reads CASSLGTGAPGNTIYF. The CDR3, as DNA: TGTGCCAGCAGCCTCGGGACAGGGGCCCCGGGGAACACCATATATTTT.

This rearrangement joins TRBV6-6 to TRBJ2-3, with D perhaps matching TRBD2 (5 bases). CDR1 and CDR2 (germline): MNHNY, SVGAGI (reference sequence). Trimming took 0 bases from V and 3 from J, leaving 13 bases between them. The CDR3 has 16 residues. CDR3 in DNA: TGTGCCAGCAGTTACTCGAATCTAGCCTCTACAGATACGCAGTATTTT. Its translation: CASSYSNLASTDTQYF.

V gene TRBV28 combines with J gene TRBJ1-4; weak D call: TRBD1 (6 bases). V was shortened by 0 bases and J by 0 bases, with 8 bases between the two germline ends. The CDR3 extends over 16 amino acids. Germline assignment: CDR1 MDHEN and CDR2 SYDVKM. Written as DNA, the CDR3 is TGTGCCAGCAGTTTATGGGACAGAGCAACTAATGAAAAACTGTTTTTT. It codes for CASSLWDRATNEKLFF.

This chain connects TRBV5-1 to TRBJ2-3, with D unclear. Germline V gene data show CDR1 as SGHRS and CDR2 as YFSETQ. V shed 0 bases and J shed 3 bases, with 11 bases lying between them. The length of the CDR3 is 15 residues. CDR3 in amino acids: CASSLEGTRTDTQYF. CDR3 nucleotides: TGCGCCAGCAGCTTGGAAGGAACGAGGACAGATACGCAGTATTTT.